The TCR beta chain under discussion was sequenced for a study of vaccination and CD4 T cells after COVID-19. Turning to the study itself: SARS-CoV-2, HCoV-NL63, HCoV-OC43 and HCoV-229E supplied the overlapping spike peptides used to stimulate cells. Study results and caveats: Reactive clone data from convalescent patients indicated a median of roughly 86% appearing only post-vaccination.

Cultured CD4+ T cells had their DNA profiled by the Oncomine TCR Beta short-read assay. From the PCR reads, TCRdb called clonotypes with MiXCR, one entry per CDR3 protein. Of nearly 4,500 distinct CDR3 sequences detected, around 30% appear once; the ten largest clones hold over 45%. The germline V gene has CDR1 SGHTA and CDR2 FQGNSA. V was clipped by 2 bases and J by 0 bases, with 14 bases between them. This CDR3 region has 16 residues. Treatment of the sample: approximately 9-day PBMC culture with coronavirus spike peptide pools or control peptides (ViraFEST assay). The unexposed donor gave CD4+ T cells before the COVID-19 pandemic (2011-2018). After expanding antigen-specific T cells with peptide pools, ViraFEST sequenced their TCRs. Days 3 and 7 were when half the medium was replaced with fresh IL-2 medium. Concerning this clonotype: Its antigen is unidentified.

The TCR comes from a human donor in good health. V usage is TRBV7-2 and J usage is TRBJ2-7; D remains unclear. The specimen sequenced was CD4+ T cells from blood, cultured in vitro. The CDR3 region is CASSLYGSRLSYEQYF. The CDR3 DNA reads TGTGCCAGCAGCTTATATGGGTCCCGTCTCTCCTACGAGCAGTACTTC.